Listed below are T cell receptor beta chains from one sample, sequenced in a study of molecular identifiers for immune sequencing clone quantification. TCRdb re-called the PCR reads with MiXCR, one entry per CDR3 protein. The table records over 300,000 distinct CDR3 sequences, about a quarter of them present only once. The material sequenced was naive CD8+ T cells from blood, with Jurkat cell RNA spiked in. These TCRs come from a human donor in good health. Some libraries in this study had Jurkat cell RNA spiked in. The CDR3 runs from the conserved cysteine through the conserved F or W. Each record gives: CDR3 protein, J gene, clone size, V gene. Not all rows give a size; the values are once, few, many and, for expanded clones, a class.

CDR3: CSVVGDRGNTGELFF
J: TRBJ2-2
size: .
V: TRBV29-1

CDR3: CASSPRSPRDEQYF
J: TRBJ2-7
size: once
V: TRBV11-3

CDR3: CASSFRTVNIQYF
J: TRBJ2-4
size: many
V: TRBV2

CDR3: CASSDTGTSGVLNTDTQYF
J: TRBJ2-3
size: few
V: TRBV5-4

CDR3: CASSSSGRAMPEQYF
J: TRBJ2-7
size: .
V: TRBV6-5

CDR3: CSALSEGDTQYF
J: TRBJ2-3
size: few
V: TRBV20-1

CDR3: CASSLGPGAGTSGANVLTF
J: TRBJ2-6
size: many
V: TRBV5-1

CDR3: CASEREESANTGELFF
J: TRBJ2-2
size: many
V: TRBV28

CDR3: CASSPGLANNEQFF
J: TRBJ2-1
size: .
V: TRBV27

CDR3: CASSLAAGGTEALF
J: TRBJ1-1
size: .
V: TRBV28

CDR3: CASNLRLAANTGELFF
J: TRBJ2-2
size: .
V: TRBV27

CDR3: CASKDIGTDTQYF
J: TRBJ2-3
size: many
V: TRBV5-4

CDR3: CASSPRYGTVEQYF
J: TRBJ2-7
size: .
V: TRBV6-5

CDR3: CASTWGVSPDTQYF
J: TRBJ2-3
size: many
V: TRBV5-4

CDR3: CASSPIPGPGNQPQHF
J: TRBJ1-5
size: .
V: TRBV27

CDR3: CAWRVTGQGAGANVLTF
J: TRBJ2-6
size: .
V: TRBV30

CDR3: CASSLQGAPDTQYF
J: TRBJ2-3
size: .
V: TRBV27

CDR3: CASTGTGGLISGELFF
J: TRBJ2-2
size: .
V: TRBV11-2

CDR3: CASSSTGANYGYTF
J: TRBJ1-2
size: .
V: TRBV5-1

CDR3: CASSKIDLNTEAFF
J: TRBJ1-1
size: few
V: TRBV6-2/TRBV6-3

CDR3: CASSQDIGRYYEQYF
J: TRBJ2-7
size: once
V: TRBV3-1

CDR3: CASSQETTRPQETQYF
J: TRBJ2-5
size: many
V: TRBV4-3

CDR3: CATRDFGGSYNEQFF
J: TRBJ2-1
size: .
V: TRBV24-1

CDR3: CASSGGSLSRTDGDTQYF
J: TRBJ2-3
size: few
V: TRBV9

CDR3: CASSFSPGSTEAFF
J: TRBJ1-1
size: few
V: TRBV5-4

CDR3: CASLNRDGYNEQFF
J: TRBJ2-1
size: few
V: TRBV27

CDR3: CASSPRRPAYEQYF
J: TRBJ2-7
size: .
V: TRBV4-2

CDR3: CASSLAGTGAYEQYF
J: TRBJ2-7
size: many
V: TRBV27